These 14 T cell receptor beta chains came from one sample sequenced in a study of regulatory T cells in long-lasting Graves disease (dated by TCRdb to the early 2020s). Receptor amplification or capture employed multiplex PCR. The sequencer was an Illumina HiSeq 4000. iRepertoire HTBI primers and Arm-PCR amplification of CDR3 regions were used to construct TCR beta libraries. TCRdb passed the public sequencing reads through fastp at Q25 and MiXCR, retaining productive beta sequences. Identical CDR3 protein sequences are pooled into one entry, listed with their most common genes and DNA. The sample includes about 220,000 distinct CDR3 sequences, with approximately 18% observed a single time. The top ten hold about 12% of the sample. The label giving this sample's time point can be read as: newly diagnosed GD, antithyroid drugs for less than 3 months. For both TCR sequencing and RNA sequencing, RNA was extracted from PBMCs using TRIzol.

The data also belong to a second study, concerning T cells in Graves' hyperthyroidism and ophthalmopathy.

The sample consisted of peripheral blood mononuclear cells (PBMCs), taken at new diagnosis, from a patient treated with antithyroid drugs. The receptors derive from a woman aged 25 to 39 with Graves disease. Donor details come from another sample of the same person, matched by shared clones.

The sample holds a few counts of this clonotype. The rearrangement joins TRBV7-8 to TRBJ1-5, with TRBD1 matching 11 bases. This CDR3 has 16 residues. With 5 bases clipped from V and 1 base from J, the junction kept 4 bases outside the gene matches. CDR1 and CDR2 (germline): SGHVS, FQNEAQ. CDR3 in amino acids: CASSTGTGGSNQPQHF. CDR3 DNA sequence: TGTGCCAGCAGCACCGGGACAGGGGGGAGCAATCAGCCCCAGCATTTT.

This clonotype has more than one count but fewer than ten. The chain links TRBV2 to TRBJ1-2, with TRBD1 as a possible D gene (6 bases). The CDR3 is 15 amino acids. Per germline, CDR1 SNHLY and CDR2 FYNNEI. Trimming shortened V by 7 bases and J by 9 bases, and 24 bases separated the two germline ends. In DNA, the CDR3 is TGTGCCAGCACCCCCGGGGGGGGGGGGGCAGAGAGCTACACCTTC. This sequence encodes CASTPGGGGAESYTF.

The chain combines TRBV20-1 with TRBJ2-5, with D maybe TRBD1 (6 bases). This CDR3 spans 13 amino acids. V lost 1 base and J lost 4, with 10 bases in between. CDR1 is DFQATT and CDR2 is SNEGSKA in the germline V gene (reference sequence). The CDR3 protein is CSARVQGPETQYF. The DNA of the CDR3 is TGCAGTGCTAGAGTACAGGGCCCAGAGACCCAGTACTTC.

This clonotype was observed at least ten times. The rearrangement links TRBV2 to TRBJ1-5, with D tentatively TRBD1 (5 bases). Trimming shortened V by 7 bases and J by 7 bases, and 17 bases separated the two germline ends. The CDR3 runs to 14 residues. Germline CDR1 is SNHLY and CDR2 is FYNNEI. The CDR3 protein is CASIRSLGEQPQHF. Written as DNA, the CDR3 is TGTGCCAGCATTCGGTCTTTGGGGGAGCAGCCCCAGCATTTT.

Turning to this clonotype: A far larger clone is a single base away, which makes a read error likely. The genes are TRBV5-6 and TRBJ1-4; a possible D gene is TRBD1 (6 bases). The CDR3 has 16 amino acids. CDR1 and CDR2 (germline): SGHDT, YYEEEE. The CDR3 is CASSLFRGAGNEKLLF. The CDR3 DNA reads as TGTGCCAGCAGCTTGTTCAGGGGCGCGGGTAATGAAAAACTGCTTTTT.

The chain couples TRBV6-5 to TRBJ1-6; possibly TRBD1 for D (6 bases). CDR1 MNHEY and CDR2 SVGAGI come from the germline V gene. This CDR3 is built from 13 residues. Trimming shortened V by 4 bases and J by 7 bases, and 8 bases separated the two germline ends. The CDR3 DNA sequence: TGTGCCAGCAGTTGGGACATGAATTCACCCCTCCACTTT. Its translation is CASSWDMNSPLHF.

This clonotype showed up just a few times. In DNA form, the CDR3 reads TGTGCCAGCAGCTCCACACATGGAAAGGGCGCAGGGCGAACTGAAGCTTTCTTT. It specifies CASSSTHGKGAGRTEAFF. The V and J genes are TRBV6-2 or TRBV6-3 and TRBJ1-1; maybe TRBD1 (5 bases). The V gene lost 6 bases and the J gene lost 5 bases, with 28 bases spanning the gap. Germline V gene lookup returns CDR1 MNHEY and CDR2 SVGEGT. This CDR3 has 18 amino acids.

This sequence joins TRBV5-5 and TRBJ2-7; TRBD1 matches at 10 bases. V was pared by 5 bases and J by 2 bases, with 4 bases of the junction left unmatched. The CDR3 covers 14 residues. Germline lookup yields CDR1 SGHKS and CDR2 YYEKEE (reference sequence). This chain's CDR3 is CASSWTGGAYEQYF. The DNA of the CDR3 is TGTGCCAGCAGTTGGACAGGGGGGGCCTACGAGCAGTACTTC.

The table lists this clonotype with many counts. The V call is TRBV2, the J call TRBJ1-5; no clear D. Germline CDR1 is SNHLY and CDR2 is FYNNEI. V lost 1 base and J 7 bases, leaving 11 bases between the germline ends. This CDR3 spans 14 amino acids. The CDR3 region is CASSEDLGRQPQHF. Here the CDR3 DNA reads TGTGCCAGCAGTGAAGACCTAGGCCGCCAGCCCCAGCATTTT. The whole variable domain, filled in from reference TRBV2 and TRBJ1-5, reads EPEVTQTPSHQVTQMGQEVILRCVPISNHLYFYWYRQILGQKVEFLVSFYNNEISEKSEIFDDQFSVERPDGSNFTLKIRSTKLEDSAMYFCASSEDLGRQPQHFGDGTRLSIL.

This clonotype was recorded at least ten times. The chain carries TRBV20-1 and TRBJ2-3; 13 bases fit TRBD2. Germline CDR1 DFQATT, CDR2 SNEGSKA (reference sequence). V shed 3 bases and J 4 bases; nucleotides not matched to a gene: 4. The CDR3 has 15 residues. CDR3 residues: CSARPTSGRSDTQYF. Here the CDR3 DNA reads TGCAGTGCTAGGCCGACTAGCGGGAGGTCAGATACGCAGTATTTT.

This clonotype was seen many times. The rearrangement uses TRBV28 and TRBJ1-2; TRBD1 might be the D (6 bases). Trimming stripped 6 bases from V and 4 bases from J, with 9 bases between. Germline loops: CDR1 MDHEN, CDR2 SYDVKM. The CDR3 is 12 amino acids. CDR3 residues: CASSLDSYGYTF. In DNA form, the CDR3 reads TGTGCCAGCAGCCTGGACAGCTATGGCTACACCTTC.

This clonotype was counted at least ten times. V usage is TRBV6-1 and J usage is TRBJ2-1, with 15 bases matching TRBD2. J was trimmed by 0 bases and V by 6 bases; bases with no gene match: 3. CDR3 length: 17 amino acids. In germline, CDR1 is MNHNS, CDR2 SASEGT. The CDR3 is CASRGLAGGDSYNEQFF. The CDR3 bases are TGTGCCAGCAGAGGACTAGCGGGGGGGGACTCCTACAATGAGCAGTTCTTC.

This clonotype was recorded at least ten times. CDR3 loop: CASSYLGPTGGRTEQFF. For the CDR3, the DNA is TGTGCCAGCAGTTACCTTGGGCCAACTGGGGGTCGTACTGAGCAGTTCTTC. V usage is TRBV6-2 or TRBV6-3 and J usage is TRBJ2-1, with D perhaps assigned TRBD1 or TRBD2 (5 bases each). The V end was cut by 2 bases, the J end by 9 bases, with 23 bases between. The CDR3 length is 17 residues. Germline CDR1 and CDR2: MNHEY and SVGEGT.

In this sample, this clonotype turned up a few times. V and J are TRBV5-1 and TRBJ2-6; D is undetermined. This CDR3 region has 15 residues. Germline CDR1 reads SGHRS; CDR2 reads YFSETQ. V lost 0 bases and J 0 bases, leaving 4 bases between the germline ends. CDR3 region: CASSLEVSGANVLTF. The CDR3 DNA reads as TGCGCCAGCAGCTTGGAAGTCTCTGGGGCCAACGTCCTGACTTTC.